The 7 T cell receptor beta chains listed next were all sequenced from one sample in a study of cytomegalovirus exposure and HLA in healthy donors. The PCR contained 60 Vbeta and 13 Jbeta primers. The table came from immunoSEQ multiplex PCR; TCRdb's copy has only in-frame clones and leaves some out. The sample yields more than 95,000 clones, 83% seen once. The sequencing input was PBMCs. The receptor source for this set is a man aged 18 to 35 in good health and CMV-seropositive.

The chain couples TRBV29-1 to TRBJ1-1; D call uncertain. V lost 4 bases and J lost 4, with 7 bases in between. The CDR3 is made up of 11 amino acids. The V gene's germline CDR1 is SQVTM and CDR2 ANQGSEA. Here the CDR3 DNA reads TGCAGCGTTGGCGTTAGCACTGAAGCTTTCTTT. Encoded protein: CSVGVSTEAFF.

About this clone itself: This same CDR3 is encoded by further DNA sequences in the sample. This rearrangement joins TRBV2 to TRBJ2-7, with 8 bases that match TRBD1. The CDR3 is 12 residues long. Germline V gene data show CDR1 as SNHLY and CDR2 as FYNNEI. Germline trimming cut 5 bases from V and 4 bases from J; bases unmatched to any gene: 1. CDR3 DNA: TGTGCCAGCAGTACAGGGGGTTACGAGCAGTACTTC. Translation gives CASSTGGYEQYF.

The CDR3: CASSLSGRDRTEAFF. The CDR3 bases are TGTGCCAGCAGCTTGTCGGGCAGGGATAGAACTGAAGCTTTCTTT. This sequence joins TRBV7-9 and TRBJ1-1; weak D call: TRBD1 (5 bases). CDR3 size: 15 residues. From germline, CDR1 is SEHNR and CDR2 FQNEAQ (reference sequence). The V end was cut by 3 bases, the J end by 5 bases, with 16 bases between.

The rearrangement uses TRBV4-1 and TRBJ2-3, with D tentatively TRBD2 (6 bases). Trimming took 4 bases from V and 0 from J, leaving 8 bases between them. The CDR3 is 14 residues long. CDR1 is MGHRA and CDR2 is YSYEKL in the germline V gene. The DNA for the CDR3 is TGCGCCAGCAGCCCAGGGACTAGCACAGATACGCAGTATTTT. Translated: CASSPGTSTDTQYF.

The chain is built from TRBV23-1 and TRBJ1-2; 8 nucleotides line up with TRBD1. TRBV23-1 carries the ORF label, with uncertain function. CDR3 length: 12 amino acids. The V segment lost 7 bases and the J segment 6 bases; nucleotides outside the gene matches: 4. The CDR3, as DNA: TGCGCCAGCATTGGACAGGGTGATGGCTACACCTTC. Protein: CASIGQGDGYTF.

V gene TRBV4-1 combines with J gene TRBJ2-3; 12 nucleotides match TRBD2. The CDR3 is made up of 16 amino acids. V lost 4 bases and J lost 4; bases outside the gene matches: 6. The germline V gene encodes CDR1 MGHRA and CDR2 YSYEKL. The DNA of the CDR3 is TGCGCCAGCAGCCCTGTACTAGCGGGGGGCTCAGATACGCAGTATTTT. Translating it yields CASSPVLAGGSDTQYF.

The V gene is TRBV7-6, the J gene TRBJ2-5; no definite D call. The J call could be wrong; TRBJ2-7 is a better fit for the DNA end. CDR3 length: 13 amino acids. Germline CDR1 reads SGHVS; CDR2 reads FNYEAQ. The CDR3 region is CASSLAPIYEQYF. In DNA, the CDR3 is TGTGCCAGCAGCTTAGCACCAATCTACGAGCAGTACTTC.